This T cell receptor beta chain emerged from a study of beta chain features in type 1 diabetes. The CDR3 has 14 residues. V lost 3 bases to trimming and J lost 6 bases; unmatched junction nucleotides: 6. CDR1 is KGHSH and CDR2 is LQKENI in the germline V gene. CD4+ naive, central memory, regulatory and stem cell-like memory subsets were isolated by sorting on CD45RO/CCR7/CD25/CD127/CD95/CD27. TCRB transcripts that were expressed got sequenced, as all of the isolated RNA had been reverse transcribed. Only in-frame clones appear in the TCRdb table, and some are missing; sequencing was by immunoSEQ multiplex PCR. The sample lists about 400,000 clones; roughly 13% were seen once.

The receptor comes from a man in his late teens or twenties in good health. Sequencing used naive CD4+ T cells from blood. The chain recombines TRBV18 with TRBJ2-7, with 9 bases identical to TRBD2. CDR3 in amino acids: CASSPSSGKSEQYF. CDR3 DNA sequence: TGTGCCAGCTCACCGTCTAGCGGGAAATCCGAGCAGTACTTC.